A single TCR beta chain is shown here with its context. Its antigen is unidentified. One junction end disagrees with the germline gene, perhaps due to a read error. CDR1 and CDR2 (germline): SGHTA, FQGTGA. This CDR3 has 17 residues. This sample is drawn from a study of Graves' ophthalmopathy and Graves' hyperthyroidism. The study amplified TCR beta CDR3 regions using RNA transcripts. The library came from an HTBI-primed first-round RT-PCR and a second-round multiplex PCR. A single record per CDR3 protein comes from TCRdb applying MiXCR to the multiplex PCR reads. The data hold approximately 210,000 distinct CDR3 sequences, with over 25% observed a single time. Study conclusions and caveats: Among expanded thyroid clonotypes above 0.001 frequency, most also occurred in blood.

The TCR was taken from a middle-aged man with Graves' ophthalmopathy. This sequence joins TRBV7-3 and TRBJ2-7; 9 bases agree with TRBD2. The source material was peripheral blood. CDR3 coding DNA: TGTGCCAGCAGTTTAAGGGGTTTGTCTAGCGGGGCTTACGAGCAGTACTTC. Residues: CASSLRGLSSGAYEQYF.